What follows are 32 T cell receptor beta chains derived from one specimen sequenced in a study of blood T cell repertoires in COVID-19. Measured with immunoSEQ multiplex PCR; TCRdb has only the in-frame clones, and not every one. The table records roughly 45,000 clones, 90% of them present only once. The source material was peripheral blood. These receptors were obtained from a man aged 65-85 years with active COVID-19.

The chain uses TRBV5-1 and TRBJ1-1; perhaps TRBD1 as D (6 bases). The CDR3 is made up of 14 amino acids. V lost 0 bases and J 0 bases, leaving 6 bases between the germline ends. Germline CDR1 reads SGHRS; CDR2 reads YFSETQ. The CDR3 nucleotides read TGCGCCAGCAGCTTGGGGGGGCTGAACACTGAAGCTTTCTTT. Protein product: CASSLGGLNTEAFF.

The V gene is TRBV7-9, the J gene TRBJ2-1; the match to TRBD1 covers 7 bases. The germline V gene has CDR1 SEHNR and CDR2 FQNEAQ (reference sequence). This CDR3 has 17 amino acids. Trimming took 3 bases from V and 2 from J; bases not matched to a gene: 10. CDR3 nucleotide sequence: TGTGCCAGCAGCTTTCCTATCACAGGGGTGGCCTACAATGAGCAGTTCTTC. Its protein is CASSFPITGVAYNEQFF.

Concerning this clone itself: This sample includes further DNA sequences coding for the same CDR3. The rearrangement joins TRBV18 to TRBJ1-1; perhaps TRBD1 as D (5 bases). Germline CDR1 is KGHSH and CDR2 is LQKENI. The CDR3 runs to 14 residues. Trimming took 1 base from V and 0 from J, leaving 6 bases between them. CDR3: CASSPQGMNTEAFF. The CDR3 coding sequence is TGTGCCAGCTCACCACAGGGGATGAACACTGAAGCTTTCTTT.

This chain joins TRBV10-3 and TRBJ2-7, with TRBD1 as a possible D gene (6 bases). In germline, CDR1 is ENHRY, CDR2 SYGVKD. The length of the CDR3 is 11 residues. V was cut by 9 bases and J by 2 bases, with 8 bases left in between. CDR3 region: CAIGGPYEQYF. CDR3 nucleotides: TGTGCCATTGGGGGCCCCTACGAGCAGTACTTC.

The CDR3 reads CASSDSVSWLEEQYF. The CDR3 region has the DNA TGTGCCAGCAGTGACAGCGTATCGTGGCTGGAGGAGCAGTACTTC. V usage is TRBV6-1 and J usage is TRBJ2-7; no clear D gene. Germline values: CDR1 MNHNS, CDR2 SASEGT. V was shortened by 3 bases and J by 7 bases, with 19 bases between the two germline ends. The CDR3 is made up of 15 amino acids.

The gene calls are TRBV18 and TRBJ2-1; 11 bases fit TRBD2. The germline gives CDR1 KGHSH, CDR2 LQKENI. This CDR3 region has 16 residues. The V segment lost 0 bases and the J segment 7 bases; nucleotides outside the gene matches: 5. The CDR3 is CASSPPSGRAGNEQFF. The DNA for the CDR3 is TGTGCCAGCTCACCACCTAGCGGGAGGGCCGGTAATGAGCAGTTCTTC.

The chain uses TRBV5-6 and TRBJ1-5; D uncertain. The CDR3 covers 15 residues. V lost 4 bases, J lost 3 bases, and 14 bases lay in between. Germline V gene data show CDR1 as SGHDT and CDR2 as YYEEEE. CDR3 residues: CASSPYWSSNQPQHF. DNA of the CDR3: TGTGCCAGCAGCCCCTACTGGAGTTCCAATCAGCCCCAGCATTTT.

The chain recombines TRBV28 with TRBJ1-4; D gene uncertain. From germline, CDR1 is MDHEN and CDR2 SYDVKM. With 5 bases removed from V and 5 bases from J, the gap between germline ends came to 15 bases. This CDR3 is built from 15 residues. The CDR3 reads CASSTFRTGNEKLFF. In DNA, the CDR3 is TGTGCCAGCAGTACCTTCCGGACGGGGAATGAAAAACTGTTTTTT.

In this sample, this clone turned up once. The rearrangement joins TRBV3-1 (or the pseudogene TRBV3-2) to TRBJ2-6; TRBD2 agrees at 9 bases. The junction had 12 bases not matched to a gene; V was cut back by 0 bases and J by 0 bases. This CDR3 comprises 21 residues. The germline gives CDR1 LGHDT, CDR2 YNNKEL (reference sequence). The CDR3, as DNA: TGTGCCAGCAGCCAAGATCGGGAGCGGGGGGCCCCACTCTCTGGGGCCAACGTCCTGACTTTC. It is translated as CASSQDRERGAPLSGANVLTF.

This CDR3 is CASSKGGTGSSYEQYF. CDR3 in DNA: TGTGCCAGCAGCAAAGGAGGAACAGGGAGCTCCTACGAGCAGTACTTC. V and J are TRBV21-1 and TRBJ2-7; the D call TRBD1 from the table was never checked on the DNA. TRBV21-1 is a pseudogene. The CDR3 extends over 16 amino acids.

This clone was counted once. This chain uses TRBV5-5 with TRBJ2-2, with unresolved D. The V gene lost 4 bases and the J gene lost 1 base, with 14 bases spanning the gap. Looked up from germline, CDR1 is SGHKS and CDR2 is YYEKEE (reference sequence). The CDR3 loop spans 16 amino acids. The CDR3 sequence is CASSPGLPRNTGELFF. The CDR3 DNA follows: TGTGCCAGCAGCCCGGGTCTCCCCAGGAACACCGGGGAGCTGTTTTTT.

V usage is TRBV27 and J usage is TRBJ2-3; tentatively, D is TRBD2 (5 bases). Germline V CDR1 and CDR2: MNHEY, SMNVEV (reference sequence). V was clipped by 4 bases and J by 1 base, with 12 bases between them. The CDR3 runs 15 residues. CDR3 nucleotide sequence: TGTGCCAGCAGTTACGGGCTAGCCGGCACAGATACGCAGTATTTT. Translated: CASSYGLAGTDTQYF.

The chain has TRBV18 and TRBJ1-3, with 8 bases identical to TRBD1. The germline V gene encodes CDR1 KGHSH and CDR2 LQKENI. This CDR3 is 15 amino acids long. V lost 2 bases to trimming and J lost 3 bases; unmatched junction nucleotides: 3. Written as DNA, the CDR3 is TGTGCCAGCTCACCAAGACAGGGGCTTGGAAACACCATATATTTT. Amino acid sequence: CASSPRQGLGNTIYF.

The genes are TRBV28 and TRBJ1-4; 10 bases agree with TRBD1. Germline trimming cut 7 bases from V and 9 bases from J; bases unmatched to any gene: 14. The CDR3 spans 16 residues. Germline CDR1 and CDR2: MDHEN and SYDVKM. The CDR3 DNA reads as TGTGCCAGCAACCCTCATTCGGGACAGGGGTTCCAAAAACTGTTTTTT. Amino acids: CASNPHSGQGFQKLFF.

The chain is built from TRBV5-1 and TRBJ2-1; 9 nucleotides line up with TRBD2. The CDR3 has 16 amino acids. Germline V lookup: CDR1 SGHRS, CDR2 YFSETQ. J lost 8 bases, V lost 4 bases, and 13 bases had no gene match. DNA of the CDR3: TGCGCCAGCAGCCCGATTCTTAGCGGGAGAAACGATGAGCAGTTCTTC. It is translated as CASSPILSGRNDEQFF.

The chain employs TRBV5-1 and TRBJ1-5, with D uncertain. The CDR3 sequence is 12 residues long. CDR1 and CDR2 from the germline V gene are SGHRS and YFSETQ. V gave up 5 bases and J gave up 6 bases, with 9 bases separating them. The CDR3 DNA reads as TGCGCCAGCAGGGCGGTGCGTCAGCCCCAGCATTTT. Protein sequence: CASRAVRQPQHF.

The CDR3 here is CASSPQRQKNTEAFF. For the CDR3, the DNA is TGTGCCAGCAGCCCCCAGAGGCAGAAAAACACTGAAGCTTTCTTT. The V and J genes are TRBV11-2 and TRBJ1-1, with no clear D. The CDR3 runs to 15 residues. The germline V and J ends were trimmed by 5 bases and 2 bases, with 15 bases remaining between them. Germline V CDR1 and CDR2: SGHAT, FQNNGV. The whole variable domain, remainder taken from reference TRBV11-2 and TRBJ1-1, is EAGVAQSPRYKIIEKRQSVAFWCNPISGHATLYWYQQILGQGPKLLIQFQNNGVVDDSQLPKDRFSAERLKGVDSTLKIQPAKLEDSAVYLCASSPQRQKNTEAFFGQGTRLTVV.

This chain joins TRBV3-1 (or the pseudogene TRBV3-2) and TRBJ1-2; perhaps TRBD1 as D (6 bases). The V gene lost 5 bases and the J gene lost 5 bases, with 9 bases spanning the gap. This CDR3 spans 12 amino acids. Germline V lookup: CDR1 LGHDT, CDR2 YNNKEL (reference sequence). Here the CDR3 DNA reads TGTGCCAGCAGCGTACAGGGTTATGGCTACACCTTC. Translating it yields CASSVQGYGYTF.

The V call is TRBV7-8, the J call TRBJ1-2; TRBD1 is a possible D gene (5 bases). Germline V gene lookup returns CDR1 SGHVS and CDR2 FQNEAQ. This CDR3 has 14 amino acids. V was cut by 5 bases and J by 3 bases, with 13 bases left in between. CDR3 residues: CASSAQGWDYGYTF. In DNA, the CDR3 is TGTGCCAGCAGCGCTCAGGGTTGGGACTATGGCTACACCTTC.

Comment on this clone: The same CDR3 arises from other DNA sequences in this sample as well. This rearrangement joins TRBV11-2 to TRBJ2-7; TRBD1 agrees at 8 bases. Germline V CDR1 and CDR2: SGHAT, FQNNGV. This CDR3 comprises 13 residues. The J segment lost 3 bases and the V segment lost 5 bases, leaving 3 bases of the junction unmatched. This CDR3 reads CASSRTGNYEQYF. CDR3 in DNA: TGTGCCAGCAGCCGGACAGGGAACTACGAGCAGTACTTC.

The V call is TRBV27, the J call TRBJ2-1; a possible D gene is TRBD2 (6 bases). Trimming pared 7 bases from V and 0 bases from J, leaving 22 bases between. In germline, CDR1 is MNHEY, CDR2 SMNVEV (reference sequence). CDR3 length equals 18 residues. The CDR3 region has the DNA TGTGCCAGCAAAGCCCCGGGACTCCGTATCTTCTCCTACAATGAGCAGTTCTTC. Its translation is CASKAPGLRIFSYNEQFF.

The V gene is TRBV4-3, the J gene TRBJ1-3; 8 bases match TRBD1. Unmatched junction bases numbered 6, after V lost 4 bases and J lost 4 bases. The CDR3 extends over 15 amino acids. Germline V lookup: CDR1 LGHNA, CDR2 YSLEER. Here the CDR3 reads CASSLQTGAGNTIYF. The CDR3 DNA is TGCGCCAGCAGCCTTCAGACAGGGGCCGGAAACACCATATATTTT.

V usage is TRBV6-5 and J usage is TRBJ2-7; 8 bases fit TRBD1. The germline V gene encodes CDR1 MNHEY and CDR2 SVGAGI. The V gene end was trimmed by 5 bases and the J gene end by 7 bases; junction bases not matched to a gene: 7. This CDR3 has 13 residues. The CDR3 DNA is TGTGCCAGCAGTACCGACAGGGGTGGTGAGCAGTACTTC. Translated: CASSTDRGGEQYF.

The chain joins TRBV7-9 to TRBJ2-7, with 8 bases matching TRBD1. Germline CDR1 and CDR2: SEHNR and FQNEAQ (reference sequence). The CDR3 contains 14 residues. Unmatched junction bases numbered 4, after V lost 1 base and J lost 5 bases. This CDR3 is CASSLVQGADEQYF. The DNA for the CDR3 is TGTGCCAGCAGCTTAGTTCAGGGGGCGGACGAGCAGTACTTC.

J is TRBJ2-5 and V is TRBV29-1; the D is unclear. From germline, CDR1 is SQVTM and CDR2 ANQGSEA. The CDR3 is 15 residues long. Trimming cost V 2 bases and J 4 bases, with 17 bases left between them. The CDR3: CSVENPGRVPETQYF. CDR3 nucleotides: TGCAGCGTTGAAAATCCCGGCCGGGTCCCAGAGACCCAGTACTTC.

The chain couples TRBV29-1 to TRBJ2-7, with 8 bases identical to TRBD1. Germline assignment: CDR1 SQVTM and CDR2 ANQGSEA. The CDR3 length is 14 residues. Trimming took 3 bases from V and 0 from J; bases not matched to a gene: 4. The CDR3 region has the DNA TGCAGCGTTGACATACAGGGGGACTCCTACGAGCAGTACTTC. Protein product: CSVDIQGDSYEQYF.

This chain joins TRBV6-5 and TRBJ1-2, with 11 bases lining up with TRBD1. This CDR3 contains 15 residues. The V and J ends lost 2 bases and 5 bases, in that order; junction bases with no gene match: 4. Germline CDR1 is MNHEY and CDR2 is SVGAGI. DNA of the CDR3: TGTGCCAGCAGTTACAAGGACAGGGGGCAGTATGGCTACACCTTC. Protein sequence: CASSYKDRGQYGYTF.

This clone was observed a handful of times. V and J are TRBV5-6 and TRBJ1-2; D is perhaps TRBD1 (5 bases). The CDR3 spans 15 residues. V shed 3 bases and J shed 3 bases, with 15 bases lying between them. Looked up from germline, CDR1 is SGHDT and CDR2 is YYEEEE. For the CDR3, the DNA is TGTGCCAGCAGCTCGAGGGGACTTTCACACTATGGCTACACCTTC. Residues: CASSSRGLSHYGYTF.

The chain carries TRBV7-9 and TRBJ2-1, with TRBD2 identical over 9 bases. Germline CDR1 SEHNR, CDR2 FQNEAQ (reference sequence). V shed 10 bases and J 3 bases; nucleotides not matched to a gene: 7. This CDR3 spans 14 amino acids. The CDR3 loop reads CATYKRGVYNEQFF. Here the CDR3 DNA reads TGTGCCACCTATAAGCGGGGGGTCTACAATGAGCAGTTCTTC.

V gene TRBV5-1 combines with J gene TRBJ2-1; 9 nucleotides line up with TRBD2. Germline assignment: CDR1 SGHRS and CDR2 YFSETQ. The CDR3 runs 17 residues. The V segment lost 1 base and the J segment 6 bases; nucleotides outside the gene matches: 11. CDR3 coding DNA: TGCGCCAGCAGCTTGTCTAGCGGGACTGCGCCGAGCAATGAGCAGTTCTTC. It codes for CASSLSSGTAPSNEQFF.

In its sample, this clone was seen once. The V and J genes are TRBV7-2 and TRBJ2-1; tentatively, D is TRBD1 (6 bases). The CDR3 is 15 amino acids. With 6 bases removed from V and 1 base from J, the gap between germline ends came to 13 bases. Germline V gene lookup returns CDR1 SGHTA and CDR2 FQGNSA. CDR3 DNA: TGTGCCAGCAGGGACAGAAGGGGATCCTACAATGAGCAGTTCTTC. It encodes CASRDRRGSYNEQFF.

Here the CDR3 reads CASSLASGVSNSPLHF. The DNA of the CDR3 is TGTGCCAGCAGCTTAGCGAGCGGGGTCTCTAATTCACCCCTCCACTTT. This chain connects TRBV7-2 to TRBJ1-6; no firm D call. Trimming removed 0 bases at V and 6 bases at J, with 12 bases between. The CDR3 has 16 amino acids. The germline V gene encodes CDR1 SGHTA and CDR2 FQGNSA.